A single sample is the source of the 25 T cell receptor beta chains below, sequenced in a study of blood T cell repertoires in COVID-19. Clones were sequenced by immunoSEQ multiplex PCR, and TCRdb holds only the in-frame ones, with some missing. The table shows about 140,000 clones, with about 83% occurring only once. Specimen: peripheral blood. These receptors were obtained from a man in his thirties or forties with COVID-19, enrolled during active disease.

V and J are TRBV5-6 and TRBJ2-7; TRBD2 matches at 11 bases. V was pared by 0 bases and J by 3 bases, with 5 bases of the junction left unmatched. In germline, CDR1 is SGHDT, CDR2 YYEEEE. The CDR3 totals 16 residues. CDR3: CASSLVGLAGHYEQYF. The CDR3 nucleotides are TGTGCCAGCAGCTTGGTAGGACTAGCGGGCCACTACGAGCAGTACTTC.

This clone appeared once. The chain recombines TRBV24-1 with TRBJ2-6; D remains unclear. The germline V gene encodes CDR1 KGHDR and CDR2 SFDVKD. The CDR3 loop spans 15 amino acids. V gave up 6 bases and J gave up 0 bases, with 8 bases separating them. CDR3 amino acids: CATSRRSSGANVLTF. CDR3 bases: TGTGCCACCAGTCGGCGGAGCTCTGGGGCCAACGTCCTGACTTTC.

The V and J genes are TRBV7-9 and TRBJ1-3; D gene ambiguous. Germline CDR1 reads SEHNR; CDR2 reads FQNEAQ (reference sequence). V lost 4 bases and J 3 bases, leaving 10 bases between the germline ends. The CDR3 covers 14 residues. CDR3 amino acids: CASSSMGLGNTIYF. The CDR3 DNA sequence: TGTGCCAGCAGCTCCATGGGCCTTGGAAACACCATATATTTT. The full variable domain, in which reference TRBV7-9 and TRBJ1-3 provide the parts outside the CDR3, is DTGVSQNPRHKITKRGQNVTFRCDPISEHNRLYWYRQTLGQGPEFLTYFQNEAQLEKSRLLSDRFSAERPKGSFSTLEIQRTEQGDSAMYLCASSSMGLGNTIYFGEGSWLTVV.

The DNA for the CDR3 is TGTGCCAGCAGCCGCCTCAATTGGACAGAAGAGACCCAGTACTTC. It translates to CASSRLNWTEETQYF. The chain employs TRBV7-9 and TRBJ2-5; D is perhaps TRBD1 (6 bases). Between the trimmed V and J ends, which lost 5 bases and 3 bases, there was a span of 16 bases. Germline CDR1 SEHNR, CDR2 FQNEAQ (reference sequence). The CDR3 spans 15 residues.

The chain combines TRBV9 with TRBJ2-7; tentative D call: TRBD1 (7 bases). Germline V gives CDR1 SGDLS, CDR2 YYNGEE. The CDR3 is 14 amino acids. With 3 bases removed from V and 7 bases from J, the gap between germline ends came to 17 bases. CDR3 residues: CASSAGRAGGEQYF. The CDR3 region has the DNA TGTGCCAGCAGCGCCGGTCGGGCAGGGGGGGAGCAGTACTTC. Drawing the rest from reference TRBV9 and TRBJ2-7, the complete variable domain is DSGVTQTPKHLITATGQRVTLRCSPRSGDLSVYWYQQSLDQGLQFLIQYYNGEERAKGNILERFSAQQFPDLHSELNLSSLELGDSALYFCASSAGRAGGEQYFGPGTRLTVT.

V and J are TRBV11-3 and TRBJ2-7; D possibly corresponds to TRBD2 (6 bases). CDR1 is SGHNT and CDR2 is YENEEA in the germline V gene. The CDR3 sequence is 14 residues long. V lost 1 base and J lost 4, with 11 bases in between. CDR3 residues: CASSLGGISYEQYF. CDR3 DNA sequence: TGTGCCAGCAGCTTAGGCGGGATTTCTTACGAGCAGTACTTC.

V usage is TRBV10-2 and J usage is TRBJ1-1, with D possibly matching TRBD1 (6 bases). Trimming left V 8 bases short and J 0 bases short, with 10 bases between. Germline V gives CDR1 WSHSY, CDR2 SAAADI. CDR3 size: 13 residues. CDR3 residues: CASGSGVNTEAFF. The CDR3 region has the DNA TGCGCCAGCGGGTCAGGGGTGAACACTGAAGCTTTCTTT.

The chain combines TRBV11-3 with TRBJ2-3; a weak D match, TRBD1 (5 bases). The ends were cut back, 4 bases at V and 2 bases at J, with 13 bases in the middle. Germline V gene data show CDR1 as SGHNT and CDR2 as YENEEA. The CDR3 consists of 15 residues. CDR3 loop: CASSYDRHNTDTQYF. For the CDR3, the DNA is TGTGCCAGCAGCTACGACAGACATAACACAGATACGCAGTATTTT.

J is TRBJ1-2 and V is TRBV4-1; possibly TRBD1 for D (6 bases). Germline V gives CDR1 MGHRA, CDR2 YSYEKL. This CDR3 is 14 amino acids long. Trimming left V 4 bases short and J 3 bases short, with 12 bases between. CDR3 sequence (DNA): TGCGCCAGCAGCCGGCCTCGACAGGACTATGGCTACACCTTC. Protein sequence: CASSRPRQDYGYTF.

The V call is TRBV5-1, the J call TRBJ2-7; maybe TRBD2 (6 bases). There are 13 residues in the CDR3. The germline V gene has CDR1 SGHRS and CDR2 YFSETQ. The V end lost 2 bases, the J end lost 4 bases, and 10 bases lay between the germline ends. CDR3 nucleotides: TGCGCCAGCAGCTTCGGGGGATCATACGAGCAGTACTTC. It encodes CASSFGGSYEQYF.

The V call is TRBV18, the J call TRBJ2-3; D is uncertain. This CDR3 contains 13 residues. Trimming cost V 3 bases and J 6 bases, with 10 bases left between them. Germline CDR1 KGHSH, CDR2 LQKENI. The CDR3 DNA reads TGTGCCAGCTCACCTAGCTCTCAGGATACGCAGTATTTT. Translated: CASSPSSQDTQYF.

V usage is TRBV9 and J usage is TRBJ2-7; no firm D call. The CDR3 runs 13 residues. The germline V gene encodes CDR1 SGDLS and CDR2 YYNGEE. Trimming shortened V by 2 bases and J by 3 bases, and 9 bases separated the two germline ends. CDR3 nucleotide sequence: TGTGCCAGCAGCGTCGGAGTGTACTACGAGCAGTACTTC. Its protein product is CASSVGVYYEQYF.

The rearrangement uses TRBV2 and TRBJ2-1, with 9 bases matching TRBD2. Germline trimming cut 4 bases from V and 15 bases from J; bases unmatched to any gene: 7. Germline CDR1 is SNHLY and CDR2 is FYNNEI. The CDR3 contains 12 residues. This CDR3 is CASSGHSGRLFF. CDR3 nucleotides: TGTGCCAGCAGTGGACATAGCGGGAGATTGTTCTTC.

The chain carries TRBV29-1 and TRBJ2-7, with D perhaps TRBD2 (5 bases). The V end lost 5 bases, the J end lost 7 bases, and 15 bases lay between the germline ends. Germline values: CDR1 SQVTM, CDR2 ANQGSEA. The CDR3 runs to 12 residues. The CDR3 coding sequence is TGCAGCGTTTCCGTTTTACGAGGGGAGCAGTACTTC. It codes for CSVSVLRGEQYF.

The V and J genes are TRBV13 and TRBJ2-7; TRBD2 matches 11 bases. Germline V lookup: CDR1 PRHDT, CDR2 FYEKMQ (reference sequence). Trimming removed 5 bases from V and 5 bases from J; junction bases left unmatched: 11. The length of the CDR3 is 16 residues. Here the CDR3 DNA reads TGTGCCAGCAGCCCGAGACTAGCGGGACTAATCCACGAGCAGTACTTC. Encoded protein: CASSPRLAGLIHEQYF.

The CDR3 region is CSVRSAGVSDTQYF. DNA for the CDR3: TGCAGCGTTAGGTCAGCGGGAGTGTCAGATACGCAGTATTTT. The chain has TRBV29-1 and TRBJ2-3, with TRBD2 matching over 8 bases. Trimming took 5 bases from V and 4 from J; bases not matched to a gene: 8. Germline values: CDR1 SQVTM, CDR2 ANQGSEA. The CDR3 has 14 amino acids.

The chain combines TRBV18 with TRBJ2-2; 7 nucleotides line up with TRBD1. Germline V gene data show CDR1 as KGHSH and CDR2 as LQKENI. The CDR3 has 14 residues. V lost 4 bases to trimming and J lost 4 bases; unmatched junction nucleotides: 3. CDR3 nucleotides: TGTGCCAGCTCACAGACAGGGCGCACCGGGGAGCTGTTTTTT. It encodes CASSQTGRTGELFF.

V gene TRBV7-2 combines with J gene TRBJ2-1; possibly TRBD1 for D (6 bases). Germline loops: CDR1 SGHTA, CDR2 FQGNSA. Trimming stripped 1 base from V and 10 bases from J, with 11 bases between. CDR3 size: 13 residues. CDR3 DNA: TGTGCCAGCAGCTTAGGGGGGCACGCGGAGCAGTTCTTC. Its protein is CASSLGGHAEQFF. Variable domain in full (rest from reference TRBV7-2 and TRBJ2-1): GAGVSQSPSNKVTEKGKDVELRCDPISGHTALYWYRQSLGQGLEFLIYFQGNSAPDKSGLPSDRFSAERTGGSVSTLTIQRTQQEDSAVYLCASSLGGHAEQFFGPGTRLTVL.

The V call is TRBV6-5, the J call TRBJ2-7, with TRBD2 as a possible D gene (7 bases). The ends were cut back, 1 base at V and 5 bases at J, with 15 bases in the middle. The CDR3 covers 15 residues. Germline V gene sequence: CDR1 MNHEY, CDR2 SVGAGI. CDR3 DNA: TGTGCCAGCAGTTACTTGAGGGAGGGGGGGGACGAGCAGTACTTC. Protein: CASSYLREGGDEQYF.

The rearrangement links TRBV29-1 to TRBJ1-2; 8 bases fit TRBD1. V lost 5 bases and J lost 5; bases outside the gene matches: 7. This CDR3 spans 13 amino acids. Germline V CDR1 and CDR2: SQVTM, ANQGSEA. The CDR3 nucleotides read TGCAGCGTTTTCGGGACAGGAGCTTATGGCTACACCTTC. Amino acid sequence: CSVFGTGAYGYTF.

The J gene is TRBJ1-1, the V gene TRBV5-4; TRBD1 might be the D (5 bases). Germline V lookup: CDR1 SGHNT, CDR2 YYREEE (reference sequence). The CDR3 loop spans 12 amino acids. The ends were cut back, 5 bases at V and 5 bases at J, with 10 bases in the middle. The CDR3 nucleotides read TGTGCCAGCAGTGGGGGGGGGACTGAAGCTTTCTTT. Protein: CASSGGGTEAFF.

J is TRBJ1-2 and V is TRBV28; 7 bases align to TRBD1. This CDR3 spans 13 amino acids. Germline CDR1 and CDR2: MDHEN and SYDVKM. Losses at the gene ends were 6 bases for V and 4 bases for J; bases not matched to a gene: 5. In DNA form, the CDR3 reads TGTGCCAGCAGCTCCGGGACAGCCTATGGCTACACCTTC. Translating gives CASSSGTAYGYTF.

The rearrangement uses TRBV9 and TRBJ1-2; D may be TRBD1 (5 bases). The V end lost 4 bases, the J end lost 0 bases, and 16 bases lay between the germline ends. The CDR3 loop spans 16 amino acids. The germline CDR1 and CDR2 sequences are SGDLS and YYNGEE. The CDR3 sequence is CASSSGVSGANYGYTF. In DNA form, the CDR3 reads TGTGCCAGCAGCTCCGGGGTGTCGGGGGCTAACTATGGCTACACCTTC.

The chain recombines TRBV28 with TRBJ2-7; the D gene is possibly TRBD1 (6 bases). The CDR3 spans 14 residues. V gave up 4 bases and J gave up 3 bases, with 13 bases separating them. CDR1 is MDHEN and CDR2 is SYDVKM in the germline V gene. For the CDR3, the DNA is TGTGCCAGCAGTTCGGTTAGGGGGAGCTACGAGCAGTACTTC. It encodes CASSSVRGSYEQYF.

CDR3 region: CASSEREIRSSYNEQFF. Written as DNA, the CDR3 is TGTGCCAGCAGTGAACGCGAGATTAGGAGCTCCTACAATGAGCAGTTCTTC. The V and J genes are TRBV6-1 and TRBJ2-1; D is undetermined. Germline CDR1 reads MNHNS; CDR2 reads SASEGT. This CDR3 has 17 amino acids. Trimming shortened V by 2 bases and J by 0 bases, and 14 bases separated the two germline ends.